This TCR beta chain was obtained from a study of beta chain features in type 1 diabetes. Comment on this clone: Its antigen is not identified.

Study-wide findings and caveats: People with Type 1 diabetes carried modestly yet significantly shorter TCRB CDR3s in all four CD4+ subsets. Possible PCR preference for shorter templates applied equally to patients and controls. The naive, central memory and Treg TCRB repertoires showed an apparent similarity that was greater among patients than among healthy donors.

Expressed TCRB transcripts were sequenced after all isolated RNA was converted to cDNA. The protocol was immunoSEQ multiplex PCR, while the TCRdb copy is restricted to in-frame clones and leaves out a portion. The repertoire holds 35,000 to 50,000 clones, with roughly 50% as singletons. CDR1 and CDR2 (germline): LNHDA, SQIVND (reference sequence). V lost 5 bases, J lost 7 bases, and 12 bases stayed unmatched. The CDR3 totals 16 residues. Isolation of CD4+ naive, central memory, regulatory and stem cell-like memory cells was achieved by sorting via CD45RO/CCR7/CD25/CD127/CD95/CD27. This chain connects TRBV19 to TRBJ2-1; 9 bases agree with TRBD2. Material: stem cell memory CD4+ T cells from blood. The clonotype originates from a woman aged 25 to 39 in good health. The CDR3 region is CASSESTSGSYNEQFF. The CDR3 DNA is TGTGCCAGTAGTGAATCCACTAGCGGGTCTTATAATGAGCAGTTCTTC.